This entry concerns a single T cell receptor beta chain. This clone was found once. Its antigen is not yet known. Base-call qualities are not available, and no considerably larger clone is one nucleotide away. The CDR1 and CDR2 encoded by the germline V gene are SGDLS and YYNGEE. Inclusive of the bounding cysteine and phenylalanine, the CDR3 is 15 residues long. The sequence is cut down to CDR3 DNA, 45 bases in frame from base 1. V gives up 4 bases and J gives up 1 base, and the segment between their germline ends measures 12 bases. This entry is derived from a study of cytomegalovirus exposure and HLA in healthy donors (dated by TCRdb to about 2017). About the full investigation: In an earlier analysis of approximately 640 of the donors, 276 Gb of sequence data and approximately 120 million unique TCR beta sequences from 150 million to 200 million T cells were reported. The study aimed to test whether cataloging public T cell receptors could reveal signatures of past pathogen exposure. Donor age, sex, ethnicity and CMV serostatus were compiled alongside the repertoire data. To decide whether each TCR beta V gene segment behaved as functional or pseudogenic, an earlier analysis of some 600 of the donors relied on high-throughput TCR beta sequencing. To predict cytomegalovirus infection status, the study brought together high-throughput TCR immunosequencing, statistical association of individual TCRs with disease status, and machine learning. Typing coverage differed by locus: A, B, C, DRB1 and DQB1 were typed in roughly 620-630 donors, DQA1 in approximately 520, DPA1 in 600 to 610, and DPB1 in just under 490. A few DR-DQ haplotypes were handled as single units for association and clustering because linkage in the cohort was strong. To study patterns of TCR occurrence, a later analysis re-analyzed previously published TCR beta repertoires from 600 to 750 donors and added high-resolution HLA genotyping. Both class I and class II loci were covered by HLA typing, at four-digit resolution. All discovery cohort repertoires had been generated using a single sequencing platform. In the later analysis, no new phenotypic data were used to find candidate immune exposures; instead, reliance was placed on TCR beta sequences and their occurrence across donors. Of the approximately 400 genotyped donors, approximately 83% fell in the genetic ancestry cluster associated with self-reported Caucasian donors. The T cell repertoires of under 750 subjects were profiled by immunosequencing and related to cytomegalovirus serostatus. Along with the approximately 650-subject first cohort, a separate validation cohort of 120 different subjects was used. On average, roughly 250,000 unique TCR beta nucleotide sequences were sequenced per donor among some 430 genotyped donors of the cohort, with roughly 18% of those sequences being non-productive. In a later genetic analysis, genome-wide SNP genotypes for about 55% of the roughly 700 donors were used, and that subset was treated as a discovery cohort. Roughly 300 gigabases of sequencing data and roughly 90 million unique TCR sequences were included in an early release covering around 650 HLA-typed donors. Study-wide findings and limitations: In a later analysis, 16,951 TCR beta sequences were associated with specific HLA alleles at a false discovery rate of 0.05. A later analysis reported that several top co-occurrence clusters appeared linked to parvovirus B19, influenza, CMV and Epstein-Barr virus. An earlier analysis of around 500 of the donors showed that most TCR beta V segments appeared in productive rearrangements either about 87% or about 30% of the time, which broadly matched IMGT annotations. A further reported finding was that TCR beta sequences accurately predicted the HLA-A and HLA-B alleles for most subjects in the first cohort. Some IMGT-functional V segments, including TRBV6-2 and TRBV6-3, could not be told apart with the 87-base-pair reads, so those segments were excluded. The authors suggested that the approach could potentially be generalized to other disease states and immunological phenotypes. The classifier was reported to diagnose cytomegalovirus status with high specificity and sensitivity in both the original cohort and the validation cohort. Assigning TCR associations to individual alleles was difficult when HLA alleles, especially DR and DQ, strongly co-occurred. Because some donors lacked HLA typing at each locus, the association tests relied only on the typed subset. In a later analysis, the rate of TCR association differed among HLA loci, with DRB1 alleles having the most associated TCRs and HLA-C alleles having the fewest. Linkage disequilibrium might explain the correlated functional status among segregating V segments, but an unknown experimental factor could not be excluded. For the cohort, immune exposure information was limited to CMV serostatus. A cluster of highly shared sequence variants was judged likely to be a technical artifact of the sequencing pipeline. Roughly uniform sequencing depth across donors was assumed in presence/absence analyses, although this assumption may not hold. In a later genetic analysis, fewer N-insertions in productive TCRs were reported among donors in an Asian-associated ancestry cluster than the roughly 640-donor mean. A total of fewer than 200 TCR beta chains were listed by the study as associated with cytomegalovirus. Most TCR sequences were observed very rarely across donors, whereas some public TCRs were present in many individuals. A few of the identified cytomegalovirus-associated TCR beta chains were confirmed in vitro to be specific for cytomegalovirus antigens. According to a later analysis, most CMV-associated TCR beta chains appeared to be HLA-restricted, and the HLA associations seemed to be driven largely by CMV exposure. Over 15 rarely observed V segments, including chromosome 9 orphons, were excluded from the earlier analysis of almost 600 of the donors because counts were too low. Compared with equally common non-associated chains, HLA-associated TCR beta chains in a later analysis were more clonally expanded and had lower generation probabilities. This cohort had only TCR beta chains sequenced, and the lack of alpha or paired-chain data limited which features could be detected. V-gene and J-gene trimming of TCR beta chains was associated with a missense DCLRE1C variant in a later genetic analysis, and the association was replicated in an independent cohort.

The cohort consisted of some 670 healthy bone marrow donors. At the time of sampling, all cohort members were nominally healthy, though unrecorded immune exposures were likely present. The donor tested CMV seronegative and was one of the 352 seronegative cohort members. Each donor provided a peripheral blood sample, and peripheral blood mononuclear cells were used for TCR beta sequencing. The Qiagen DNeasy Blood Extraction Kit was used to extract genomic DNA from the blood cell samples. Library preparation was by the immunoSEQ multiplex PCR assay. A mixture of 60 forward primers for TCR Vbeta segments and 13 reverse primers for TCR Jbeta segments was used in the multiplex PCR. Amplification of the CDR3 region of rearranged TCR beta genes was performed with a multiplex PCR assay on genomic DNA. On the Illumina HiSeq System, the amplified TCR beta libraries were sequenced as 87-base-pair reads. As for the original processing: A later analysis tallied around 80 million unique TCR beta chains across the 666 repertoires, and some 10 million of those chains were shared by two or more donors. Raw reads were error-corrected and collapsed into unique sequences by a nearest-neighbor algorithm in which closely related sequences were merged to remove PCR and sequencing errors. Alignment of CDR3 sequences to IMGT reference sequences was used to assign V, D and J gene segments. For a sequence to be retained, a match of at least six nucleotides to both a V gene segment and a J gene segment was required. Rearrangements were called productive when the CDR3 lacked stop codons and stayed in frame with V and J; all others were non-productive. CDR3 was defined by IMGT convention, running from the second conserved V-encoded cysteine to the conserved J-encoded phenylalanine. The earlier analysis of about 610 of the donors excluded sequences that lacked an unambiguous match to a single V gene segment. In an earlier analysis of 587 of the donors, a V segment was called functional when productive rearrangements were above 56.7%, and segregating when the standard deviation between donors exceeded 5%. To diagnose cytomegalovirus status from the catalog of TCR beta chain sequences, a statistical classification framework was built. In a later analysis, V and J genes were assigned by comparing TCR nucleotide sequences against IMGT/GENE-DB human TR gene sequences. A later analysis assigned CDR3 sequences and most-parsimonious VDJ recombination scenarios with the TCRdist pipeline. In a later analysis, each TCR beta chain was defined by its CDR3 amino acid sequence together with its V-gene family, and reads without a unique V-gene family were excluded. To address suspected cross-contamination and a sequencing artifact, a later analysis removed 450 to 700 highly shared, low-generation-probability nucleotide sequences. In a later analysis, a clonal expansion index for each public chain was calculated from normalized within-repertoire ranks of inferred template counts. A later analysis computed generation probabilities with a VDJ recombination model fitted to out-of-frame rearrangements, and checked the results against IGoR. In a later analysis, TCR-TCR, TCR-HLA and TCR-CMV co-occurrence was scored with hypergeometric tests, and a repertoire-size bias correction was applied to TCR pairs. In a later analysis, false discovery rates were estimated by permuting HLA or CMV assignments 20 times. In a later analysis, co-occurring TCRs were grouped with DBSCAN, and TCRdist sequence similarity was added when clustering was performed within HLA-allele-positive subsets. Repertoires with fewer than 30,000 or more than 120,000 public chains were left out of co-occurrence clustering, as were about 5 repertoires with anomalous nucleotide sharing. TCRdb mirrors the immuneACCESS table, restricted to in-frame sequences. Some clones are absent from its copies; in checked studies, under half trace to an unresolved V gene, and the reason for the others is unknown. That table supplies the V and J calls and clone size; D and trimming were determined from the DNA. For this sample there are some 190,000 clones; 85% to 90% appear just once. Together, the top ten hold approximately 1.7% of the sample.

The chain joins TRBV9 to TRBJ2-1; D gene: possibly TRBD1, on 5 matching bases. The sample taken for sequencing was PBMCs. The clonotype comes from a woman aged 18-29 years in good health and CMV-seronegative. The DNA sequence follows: TGTGCCAGCAGCCACAGGATAACGTCCTACAATGAGCAGTTCTTC. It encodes CASSHRITSYNEQFF.